This paragraph reports one T cell receptor (beta chain). Its antigen remains undetermined. No base quality information exists; no much larger clone differs at one position. The immunoSEQ Assay, a bias-controlled multiplex PCR, was used to amplify TCRbeta CDR3 regions from genomic DNA. In the paper's pipeline: The number of nucleated cells in each sample was estimated from the amplification of reference gene primers within the assay. Sequence reads were collapsed and filtered to measure the absolute abundance of every unique TCRbeta CDR3 rearrangement. Productive Simpson clonality was computed per sample as the square root of Simpson's diversity index over productive rearrangements. In its TCRdb copy, this immuneACCESS table keeps in-frame sequences only and misses some clones. Where compared with another copy, unresolved V genes explain less than half of these, and the others have no known cause. V, J and clone size are taken as reported in that table, and D and trimming were inferred from the DNA itself. The table for this sample lists some 75,000 clones; around nine tenths of them were counted only once. The ten biggest clones cover around 0.6% of the sample.

Each collaborating institution followed its own protocols to collect whole blood in K2EDTA tubes. For TCRbeta analysis, collaborators shipped samples as frozen whole blood, isolated PBMCs, or DNA extracted from either of those sample types. The CDR3 goes from the cysteine to the phenylalanine over 16 residues. CDR3 DNA is the only sequence kept; it has 48 bases, read in frame from the first base. Germline trimming amounts to 0 bases on V and 3 bases on J, with 1 as the count of junction bases outside the gene matches. According to the germline V gene, CDR1 reads KGHSH and CDR2 reads LQKENI. The sample originates from a study of blood T cell repertoires in COVID-19 (dated by TCRdb to about 2020). For the wider study: The collaborator samples originated in the United States, Italy and Spain and spanned the acute and convalescent phases of COVID-19. Deeply sampled blood TCRbeta repertoires from subjects exposed to, actively infected with, or recovered from COVID-19 were included in the dataset. Where HLA class I and class II types were available, the types were taken from metadata supplied by the sample provider, not from assay-based typing. The material from the prospective study consisted of cDNA or gDNA derived from T cells, B-cell-depleted T cells, or PBMCs. The repertoires were released in a freely available public database intended as a resource for research on the immune response to SARS-CoV-2. The samples were drawn from the first 160 participants of the ongoing ImmuneRACE study and from over 950 subjects provided by 6 global collaborators. A de-identified subject ID, COVID-19 status, age in years and sex were almost always included in the sample metadata.

General findings and caveats noted by the study authors: How much clinical and demographic metadata was included differed by source and by participant, and the metadata was provided uncurated.

This sequence was found in a man between 60 and 75 years old with acute or convalescent COVID-19. The chain couples TRBV18 to TRBJ2-2, and 10 junction bases match TRBD1. The specimen was peripheral blood. The CDR3 reads CASSPPGTGDTGELFF. The sequenced DNA is TGTGCCAGCTCACCACCAGGGACAGGGGACACCGGGGAGCTGTTTTTT.